This T cell receptor (beta chain) was captured by sequencing in a study of graft-versus-host responses after intestinal transplantation. Whole-study context: As for transplant type, recipients had multivisceral, liver-intestinal, or isolated intestinal grafts. Every recipient had anti-thymocyte globulin induction and 2 to 4 years of tacrolimus plus steroids.

As to this clone: Its target is not known.

Study-wide points: High graft-versus-host to host-versus-graft T cell clonal ratios marked allografts of patients with graft-donor macrochimerism. The study associated peak circulating GvH clone levels with early post-transplant HvG declines.

The table came from immunoSEQ multiplex PCR; TCRdb's copy has only in-frame clones and leaves some out. The profile covers around 96,000 clones, with more than 80% appearing a single time and 15% to 20% taken by the ten largest. Germline CDR1 and CDR2: SGDLS and YYNGEE. The CDR3 spans 20 residues. V lost 4 bases and J lost 2; bases outside the gene matches: 15. The genes are TRBV9 and TRBJ2-3; 14 bases match TRBD2. The material sequenced was PBMCs, taken about 440 days after intestinal transplant. The source is a human patient who received an intestinal transplant, so some T cells may come from the graft donor. DNA of the CDR3: TGTGCCAGCAGCCCCACCTCGTATCGGACTAGCGGGGGGCTCACAGATACGCAGTATTTT. This sequence encodes CASSPTSYRTSGGLTDTQYF.